The clone carrying this TCR beta chain has more than one count but fewer than ten. This entry belongs to a study of identical twins. Trimming removed 4 bases at V and 6 bases at J, with 12 bases between. The germline gives CDR1 MNHNS, CDR2 SASEGT. There are 14 residues in the CDR3. MiXCR, run by TCRdb on the 5' RACE reads, gives a single entry per CDR3 protein. The data show under 350,000 distinct CDR3 sequences, 8% to 9.5% seen once. This same sample was also part of a study on yellow fever vaccine responses in identical twins.

This clonotype was sampled from a woman in her late teens or twenties in good health. Input material: CD8+ T cells sorted from blood. V and J are TRBV6-1 and TRBJ2-2; D remains unclear. The CDR3 region is CASSGVGESGELFF. The CDR3 bases are TGTGCCAGCAGTGGGGTGGGCGAATCCGGGGAGCTGTTTTTT.